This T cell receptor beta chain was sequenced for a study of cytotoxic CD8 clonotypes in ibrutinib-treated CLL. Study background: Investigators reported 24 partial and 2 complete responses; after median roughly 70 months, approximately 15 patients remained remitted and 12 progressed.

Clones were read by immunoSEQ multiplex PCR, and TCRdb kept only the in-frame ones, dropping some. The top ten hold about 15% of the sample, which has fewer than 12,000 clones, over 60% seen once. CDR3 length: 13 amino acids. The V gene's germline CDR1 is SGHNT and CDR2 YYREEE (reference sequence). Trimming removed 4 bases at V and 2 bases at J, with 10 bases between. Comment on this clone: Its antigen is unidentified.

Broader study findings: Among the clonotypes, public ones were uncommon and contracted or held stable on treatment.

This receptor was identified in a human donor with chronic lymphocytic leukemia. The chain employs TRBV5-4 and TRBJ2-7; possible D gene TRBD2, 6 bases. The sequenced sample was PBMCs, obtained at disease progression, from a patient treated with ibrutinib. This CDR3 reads CASSPRGAYEQYF. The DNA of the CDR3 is TGTGCCAGCAGCCCGCGGGGTGCCTACGAGCAGTACTTC.